The rows below give T cell receptor beta chains drawn from one sample of a study of blood T cell repertoires in COVID-19. Some clones are missing from TCRdb's copy, which holds only in-frame ones; the method was immunoSEQ multiplex PCR. This sample has 150,000 to 200,000 clones, with about 80% found just once. The sequencing input was peripheral blood. The receptor set was obtained from a human donor with acute or convalescent COVID-19. The donor label of this sample is uncertain. CDR3s include the opening cysteine and the closing phenylalanine or tryptophan. A D gene is named only where the DNA matches it firmly. Size values are once, few and many counts, or a class for expanded clones, and some rows have none.

j_call v_call clone_size d_call cdr3_nt cdr3_aa
TRBJ2-3 TRBV30 . TRBD1 TGTGCCTGGAGTGCCGGGACAGGGTCCACAGATACGCAGTATTTT CAWSAGTGSTDTQYF
TRBJ2-5 TRBV27 once TRBD1 TGTGCCAGCAGTTCGCTGGACAGGAGGGAGACCCAGTACTTC CASSSLDRRETQYF
TRBJ1-2 TRBV7-2 . TRBD1 TGTGCCAGCAGCTTGGGACAGGGGGTGGGTGGCTACACCTTC CASSLGQGVGGYTF
TRBJ1-1 TRBV6-5 once TRBD1 TGTGCCAGCAGGGCAGAAAGTCAGAAGGGGGCAAGGGCTTTCTTT CASRAESQKGARAFF
TRBJ1-2 TRBV11-2 . . TGTGCCAGCAGATTGGCCGGGAACTATGGCTACACCTTC CASRLAGNYGYTF
TRBJ2-7 TRBV18 . . TGTGCCAGCTCACCGGTTACAGACGGCGAGCAGTACTTC CASSPVTDGEQYF
TRBJ1-1 TRBV27 . . TGTGCCAGCAGTTTAGAGGGGAACACTGAAGCTTTCTTT CASSLEGNTEAFF
TRBJ1-3 TRBV6-5 . TRBD1 TGTGCCAGCAGTTCGACAGGGGAATCAGGAAACACCATATATTTT CASSSTGESGNTIYF
TRBJ2-7 TRBV19 . TRBD2 TGTGCCAGTGGGAGCGGGAGGGCCGGGTCGAGGGAGCAGTACTTC CASGSGRAGSREQYF
TRBJ2-1 TRBV19 . . TGTGCCAGTAGTATAGACCGCGGCAATGAGCAGTTCTTC CASSIDRGNEQFF
TRBJ1-5 TRBV19 once . TGTGCCAGTAGGACCGCTCGGACAGATCAGCCCCAGCATTTT CASRTARTDQPQHF
TRBJ2-3 TRBV5-4 . TRBD2 TGTGCCAGCAGCCGAGGACTAGCGGGGGGCGGCACAGATACGCAGTATTTT CASSRGLAGGGTDTQYF
TRBJ2-1 TRBV2 . TRBD2 TGTGCCAGCAGGGTACTAGCGGGGGGTGGCAATGAGCAGTTCTTC CASRVLAGGGNEQFF
TRBJ2-2 TRBV14 few . TGTGCCAGCAGCCCACGGGGCACCGGGGAGCTGTTTTTT CASSPRGTGELFF
TRBJ2-7 TRBV6-5 once TRBD2 TGTGCCAGCAGTTACGGACTAGCGGGGGCCCCGTACTTC CASSYGLAGAPYF
TRBJ2-4 TRBV5-1 . TRBD2 TGCGCCAGCAGCGTGGGACTAGCGGAGGTAAACATTCAGTACTTC CASSVGLAEVNIQYF
TRBJ2-3 TRBV2 . . TGTGCCAGCAGCACAGTCCTCAACACAGATACGCAGTATTTT CASSTVLNTDTQYF
TRBJ1-1 TRBV5-6 . . TGTGCCAGCAGCGTAGGACTGAGGAACACTGAAGCTTTCTTT CASSVGLRNTEAFF
TRBJ1-2 TRBV5-1 . . TGCGCCAGCAGTTTGACAGTCAACTATGGCTACACCTTC CASSLTVNYGYTF
TRBJ2-3 TRBV5-4 . . TGTGCCAGCAGCTCCGGGGGATTCACGCAGTATTTT CASSSGGFTQYF
TRBJ1-6 TRBV3-1/TRBV3-2 . . TGTGCCAGCAGCCAAGGAGCCGCGCGGGTCGGATCCCTCCACTTT CASSQGAARVGSLHF
TRBJ2-2 TRBV5-1 . . TGCGCCAGCAGCGCAGGGATGAACACCGGGGAGCTGTTTTTT CASSAGMNTGELFF
TRBJ2-7 TRBV7-9 few . TGTGCCAGCAGCTCACAGGGTGGGTCCTACGAGCAGTACTTC CASSSQGGSYEQYF
TRBJ2-7 TRBV30 . . TGTGCCTGGAGTGCCAATGTTCTCCAGGCAGGATACGAGCAGTACTTC CAWSANVLQAGYEQYF
TRBJ2-1 TRBV6-6 . . TGTGCCAGCAGCCCAAGAGCGCCTTCTAACAATGAGCAGTTCTTC CASSPRAPSNNEQFF
TRBJ2-7 TRBV9 . . TGTGCCAGCAGCGCTGATGCTAGCCAGGTAGAATACGAGCAGTACTTC CASSADASQVEYEQYF
TRBJ1-5 TRBV19 . . TGTGCCAGTAGAATTAACAATCAGCCCCAGCATTTT CASRINNQPQHF
TRBJ1-2 TRBV6-5 . . TGTGCCAGCAGTTACCCGCCTGGGCGCGGCTACACCTTC CASSYPPGRGYTF
TRBJ2-6 TRBV18 . TRBD1 TGTGCCAGCTCACGGGACAGGGGGACTGGGGCCAACGTCCTGACTTTC CASSRDRGTGANVLTF
TRBJ2-2 TRBV5-1 . TRBD1 TGCGCCAGCAGCTCGGGGACAGACAGCACCGGGGAGCTGTTTTTT CASSSGTDSTGELFF
TRBJ1-5 TRBV2 . . TGTGCCAGCACCCCGGGCCTGGGAGACAATCAGCCCCAGCATTTT CASTPGLGDNQPQHF
TRBJ2-1 TRBV6-1 . . TGTGCCAGCAGTGAAGGGACGGGATACAATGAGCAGTTCTTC CASSEGTGYNEQFF
TRBJ2-3 TRBV7-9 . . TGTGCCAGCAGCGCGGGACTTGGGGGCACAGATACGCAGTATTTT CASSAGLGGTDTQYF